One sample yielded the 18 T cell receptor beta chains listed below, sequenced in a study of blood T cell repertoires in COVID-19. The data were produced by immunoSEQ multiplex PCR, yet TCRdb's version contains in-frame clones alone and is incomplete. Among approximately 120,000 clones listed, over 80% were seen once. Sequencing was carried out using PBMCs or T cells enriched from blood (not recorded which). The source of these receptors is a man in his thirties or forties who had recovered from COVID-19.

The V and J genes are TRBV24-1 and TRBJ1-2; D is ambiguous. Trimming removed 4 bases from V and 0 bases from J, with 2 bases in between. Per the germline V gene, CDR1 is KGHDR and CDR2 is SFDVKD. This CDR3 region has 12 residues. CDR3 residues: CATSDANYGYTF. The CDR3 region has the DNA TGTGCCACCAGTGACGCTAACTATGGCTACACCTTC.

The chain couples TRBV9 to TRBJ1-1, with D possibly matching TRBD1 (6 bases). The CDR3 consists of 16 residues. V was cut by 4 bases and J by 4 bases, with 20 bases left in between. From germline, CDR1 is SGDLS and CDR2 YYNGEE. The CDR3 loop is CASSPRFRGQGTEAFF. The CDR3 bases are TGTGCCAGCAGCCCGCGTTTTAGGGGACAAGGCACTGAAGCTTTCTTT.

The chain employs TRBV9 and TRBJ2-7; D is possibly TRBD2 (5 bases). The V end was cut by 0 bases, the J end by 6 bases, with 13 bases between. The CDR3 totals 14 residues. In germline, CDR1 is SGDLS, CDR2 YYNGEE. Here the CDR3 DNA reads TGTGCCAGCAGCGTAGTCGAGGGAATCGGCGAGCAGTACTTC. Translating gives CASSVVEGIGEQYF.

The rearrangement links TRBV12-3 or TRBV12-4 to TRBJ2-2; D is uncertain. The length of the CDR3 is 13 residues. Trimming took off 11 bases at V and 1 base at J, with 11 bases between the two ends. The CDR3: CAARSGNTGELFF. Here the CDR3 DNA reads TGTGCCGCTCGCTCCGGGAACACCGGGGAGCTGTTTTTT.

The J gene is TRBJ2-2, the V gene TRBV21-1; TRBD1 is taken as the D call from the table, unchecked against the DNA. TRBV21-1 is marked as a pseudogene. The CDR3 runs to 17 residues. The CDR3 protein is CASSKEVVQANTGELFF. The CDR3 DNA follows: TGTGCCAGCAGCAAAGAAGTGGTACAGGCGAACACCGGGGAGCTGTTTTTT.

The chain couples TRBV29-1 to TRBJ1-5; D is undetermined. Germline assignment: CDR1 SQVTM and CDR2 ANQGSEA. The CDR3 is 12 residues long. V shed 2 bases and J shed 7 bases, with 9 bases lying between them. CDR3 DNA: TGCAGCGTTGAAAGCGCGGGGCAGCCCCAGCATTTT. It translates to CSVESAGQPQHF.

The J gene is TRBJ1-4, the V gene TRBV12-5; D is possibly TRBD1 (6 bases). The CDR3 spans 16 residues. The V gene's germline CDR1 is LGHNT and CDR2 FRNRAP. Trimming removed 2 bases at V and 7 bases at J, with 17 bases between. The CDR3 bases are TGTGCTAGTGGTTTGTACTCATACAGGGCCGTTGAAAAACTGTTTTTT. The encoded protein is CASGLYSYRAVEKLFF.

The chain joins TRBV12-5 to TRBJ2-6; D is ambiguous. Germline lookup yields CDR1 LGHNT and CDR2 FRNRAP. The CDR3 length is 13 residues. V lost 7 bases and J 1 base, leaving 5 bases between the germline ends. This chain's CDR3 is CASAKSGANVLTF. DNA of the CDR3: TGTGCTAGTGCCAAATCTGGGGCCAACGTCCTGACTTTC. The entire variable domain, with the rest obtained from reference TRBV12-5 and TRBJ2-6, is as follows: DARVTQTPRHKVTEMGQEVTMRCQPILGHNTVFWYRQTMMQGLELLAYFRNRAPLDDSGMPKDRFSAEMPDATLATLKIQPSEPRDSAVYFCASAKSGANVLTFGAGSRLTVL.

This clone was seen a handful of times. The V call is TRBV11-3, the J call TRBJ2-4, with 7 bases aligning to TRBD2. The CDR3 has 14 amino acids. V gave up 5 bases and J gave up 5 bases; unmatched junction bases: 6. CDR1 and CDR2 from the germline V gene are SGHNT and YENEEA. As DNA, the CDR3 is TGTGCCAGCAGCCTCGGGGGAGGGGAAAACATTCAGTACTTC. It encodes CASSLGGGENIQYF.

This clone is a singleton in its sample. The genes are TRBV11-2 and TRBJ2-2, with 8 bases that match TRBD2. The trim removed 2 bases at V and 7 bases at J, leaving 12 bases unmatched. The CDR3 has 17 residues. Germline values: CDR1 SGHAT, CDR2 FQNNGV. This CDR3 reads CASSLLTGTSSVGELFF. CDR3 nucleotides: TGTGCCAGCAGCTTACTGACCGGGACTAGTTCGGTCGGGGAGCTGTTTTTT.

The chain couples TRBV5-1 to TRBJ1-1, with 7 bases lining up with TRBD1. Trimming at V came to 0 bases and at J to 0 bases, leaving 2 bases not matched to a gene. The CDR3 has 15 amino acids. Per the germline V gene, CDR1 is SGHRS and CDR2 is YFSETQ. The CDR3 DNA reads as TGCGCCAGCAGCTTGGCCCAGGGGGTGAACACTGAAGCTTTCTTT. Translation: CASSLAQGVNTEAFF. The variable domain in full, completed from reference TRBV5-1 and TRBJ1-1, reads KAGVTQTPRYLIKTRGQQVTLSCSPISGHRSVSWYQQTPGQGLQFLFEYFSETQRNKGNFPGRFSGRQFSNSRSEMNVSTLELGDSALYLCASSLAQGVNTEAFFGQGTRLTVV.

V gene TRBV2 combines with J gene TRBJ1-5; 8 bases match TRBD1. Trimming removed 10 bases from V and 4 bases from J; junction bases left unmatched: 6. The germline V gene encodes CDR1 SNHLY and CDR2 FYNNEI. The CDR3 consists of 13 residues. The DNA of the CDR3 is TGTGCCACCGGACAGGGACCGAATCAGCCCCAGCATTTT. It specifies CATGQGPNQPQHF.

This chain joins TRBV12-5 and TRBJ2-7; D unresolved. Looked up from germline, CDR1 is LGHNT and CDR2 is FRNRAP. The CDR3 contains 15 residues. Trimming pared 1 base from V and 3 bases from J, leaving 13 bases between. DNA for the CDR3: TGTGCTAGTGGTTTGGGCCCACGTGAGTACTACGAGCAGTACTTC. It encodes CASGLGPREYYEQYF.

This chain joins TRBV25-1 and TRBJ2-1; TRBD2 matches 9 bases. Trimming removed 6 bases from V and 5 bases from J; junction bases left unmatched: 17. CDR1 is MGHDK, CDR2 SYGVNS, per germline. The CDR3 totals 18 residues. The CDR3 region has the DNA TGTGCCAGCAGATACAGCGGGGGGCCCCCCTTAGACCACAATGAGCAGTTCTTC. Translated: CASRYSGGPPLDHNEQFF.

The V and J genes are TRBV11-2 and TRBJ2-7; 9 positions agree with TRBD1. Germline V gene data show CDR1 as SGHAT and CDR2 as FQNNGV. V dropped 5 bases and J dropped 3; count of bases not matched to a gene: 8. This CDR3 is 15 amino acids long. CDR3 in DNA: TGTGCCAGCAGCCGACCAGGGACAGGGTTCTACGAGCAGTACGTC. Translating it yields CASSRPGTGFYEQYV.

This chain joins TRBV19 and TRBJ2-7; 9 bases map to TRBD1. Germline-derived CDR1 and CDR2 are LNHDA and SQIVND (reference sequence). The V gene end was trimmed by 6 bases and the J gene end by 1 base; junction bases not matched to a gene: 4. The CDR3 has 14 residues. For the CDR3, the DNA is TGTGCCAGTAGGTCGGGACAGGGTTCCTACGAGCAGTACTTC. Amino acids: CASRSGQGSYEQYF.

CDR3: CASSQDLFQGQETQYF. The CDR3 coding sequence is TGCGCCAGCAGCCAAGATCTATTCCAGGGGCAAGAGACCCAGTACTTC. This chain joins TRBV4-1 and TRBJ2-5; maybe TRBD1 (6 bases). Trimming removed 0 bases at V and 2 bases at J, with 13 bases between. Germline values: CDR1 MGHRA, CDR2 YSYEKL. The CDR3 contains 16 residues.

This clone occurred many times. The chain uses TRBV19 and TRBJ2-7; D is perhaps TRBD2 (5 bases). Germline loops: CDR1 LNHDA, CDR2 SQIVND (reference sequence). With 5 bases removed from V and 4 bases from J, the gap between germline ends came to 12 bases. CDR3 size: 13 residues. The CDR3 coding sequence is TGTGCCAGTAGTCAGTACGGGGTTTACGAGCAGTACTTC. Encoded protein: CASSQYGVYEQYF.